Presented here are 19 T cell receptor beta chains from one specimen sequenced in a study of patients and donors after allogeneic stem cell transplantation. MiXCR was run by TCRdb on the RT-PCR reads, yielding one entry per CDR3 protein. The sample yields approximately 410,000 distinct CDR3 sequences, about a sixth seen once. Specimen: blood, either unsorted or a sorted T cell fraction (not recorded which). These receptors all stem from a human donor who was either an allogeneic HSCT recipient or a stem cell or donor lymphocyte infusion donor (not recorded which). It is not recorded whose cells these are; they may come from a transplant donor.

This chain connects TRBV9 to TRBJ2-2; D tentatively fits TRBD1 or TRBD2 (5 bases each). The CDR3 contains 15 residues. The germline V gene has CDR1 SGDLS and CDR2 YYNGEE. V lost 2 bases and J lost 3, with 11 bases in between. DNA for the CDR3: TGTGCCAGCAGCGTTAAGGGACGGGACACCGGGGAGCTGTTTTTT. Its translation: CASSVKGRDTGELFF.

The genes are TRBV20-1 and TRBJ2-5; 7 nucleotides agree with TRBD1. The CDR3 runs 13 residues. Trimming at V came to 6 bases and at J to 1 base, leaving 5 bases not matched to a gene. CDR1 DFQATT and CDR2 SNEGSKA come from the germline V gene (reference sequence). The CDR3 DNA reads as TGCAGTGCCACCGGACAGGTCCAAGAGACCCAGTACTTC. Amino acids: CSATGQVQETQYF.

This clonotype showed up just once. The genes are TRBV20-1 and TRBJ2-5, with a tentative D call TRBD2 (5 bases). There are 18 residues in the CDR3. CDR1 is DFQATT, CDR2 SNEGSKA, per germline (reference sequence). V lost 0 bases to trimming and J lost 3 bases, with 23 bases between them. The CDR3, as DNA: TGCAGTGCTAGAGATCGGGTTTCGCGGGTCTCGATAAAAGAGACCCAGTACTTC. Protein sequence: CSARDRVSRVSIKETQYF.

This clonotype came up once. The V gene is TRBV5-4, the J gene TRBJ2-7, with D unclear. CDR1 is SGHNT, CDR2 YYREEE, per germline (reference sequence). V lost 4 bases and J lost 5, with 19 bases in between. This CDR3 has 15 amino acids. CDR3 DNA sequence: TGTGCCAGCAGCCGAGACGGTCTTGGTTCGGACGAGCAGTACTTC. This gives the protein CASSRDGLGSDEQYF.

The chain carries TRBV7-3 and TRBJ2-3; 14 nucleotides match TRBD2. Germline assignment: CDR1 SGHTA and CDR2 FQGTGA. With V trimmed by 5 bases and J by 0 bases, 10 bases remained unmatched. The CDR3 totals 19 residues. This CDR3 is CASSTPTSGRARSTDTQYF. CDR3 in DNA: TGTGCCAGCAGCACCCCGACTAGCGGGAGGGCCCGGAGCACAGATACGCAGTATTTT.

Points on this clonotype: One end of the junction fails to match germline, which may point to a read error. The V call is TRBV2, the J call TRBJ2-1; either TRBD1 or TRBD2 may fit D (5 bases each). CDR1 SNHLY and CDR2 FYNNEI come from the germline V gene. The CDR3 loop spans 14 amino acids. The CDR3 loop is CASGDPGRGNEQFF. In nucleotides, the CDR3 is TGTGCCAGCGGTGATCCGGGACGGGGCAATGAGCAGTTCTTC.

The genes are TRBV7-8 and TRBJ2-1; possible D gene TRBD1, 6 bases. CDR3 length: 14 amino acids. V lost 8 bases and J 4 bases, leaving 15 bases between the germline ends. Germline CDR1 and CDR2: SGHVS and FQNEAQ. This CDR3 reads CASAPRGSYNEQFF. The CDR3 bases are TGTGCCAGCGCCCCGAGGGGGTCGTACAATGAGCAGTTCTTC.

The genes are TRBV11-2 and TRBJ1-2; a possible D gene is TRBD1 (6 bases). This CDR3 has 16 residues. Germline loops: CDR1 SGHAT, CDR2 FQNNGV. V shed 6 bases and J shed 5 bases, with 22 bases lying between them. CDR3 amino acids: CASRPSPSGEPYGYTF. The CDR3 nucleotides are TGTGCCAGCAGGCCCTCACCATCAGGGGAACCTTATGGCTACACCTTC.

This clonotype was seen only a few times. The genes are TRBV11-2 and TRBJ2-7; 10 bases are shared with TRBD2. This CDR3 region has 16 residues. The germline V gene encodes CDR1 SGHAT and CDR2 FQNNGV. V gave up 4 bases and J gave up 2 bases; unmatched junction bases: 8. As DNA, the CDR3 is TGTGCCAGCAGCTCCTTGGGACTAGCGTCCGCCTACGAGCAGTACTTC. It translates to CASSSLGLASAYEQYF.

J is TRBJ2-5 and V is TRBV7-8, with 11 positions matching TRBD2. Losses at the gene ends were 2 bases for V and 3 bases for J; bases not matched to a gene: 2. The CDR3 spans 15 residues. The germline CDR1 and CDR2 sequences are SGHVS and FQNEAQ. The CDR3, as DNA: TGTGCCAGCAGCTTAATGACTAGCGGGGAAGAGACCCAGTACTTC. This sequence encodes CASSLMTSGEETQYF.

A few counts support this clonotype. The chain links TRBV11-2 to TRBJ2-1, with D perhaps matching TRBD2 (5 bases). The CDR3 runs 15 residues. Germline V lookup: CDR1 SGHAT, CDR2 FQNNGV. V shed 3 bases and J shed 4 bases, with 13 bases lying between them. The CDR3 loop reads CASSFLARGYNEQFF. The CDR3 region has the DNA TGTGCCAGCAGCTTCCTAGCAAGAGGATACAATGAGCAGTTCTTC. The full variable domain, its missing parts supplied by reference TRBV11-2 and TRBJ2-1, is EAGVAQSPRYKIIEKRQSVAFWCNPISGHATLYWYQQILGQGPKLLIQFQNNGVVDDSQLPKDRFSAERLKGVDSTLKIQPAKLEDSAVYLCASSFLARGYNEQFFGPGTRLTVL.

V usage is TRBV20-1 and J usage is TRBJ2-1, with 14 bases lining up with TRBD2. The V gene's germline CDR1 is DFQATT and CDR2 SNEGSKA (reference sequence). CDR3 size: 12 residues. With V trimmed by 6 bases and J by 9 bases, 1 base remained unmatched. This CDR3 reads CSAGLAGGEQFF. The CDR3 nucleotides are TGCAGTGCAGGACTAGCGGGAGGTGAGCAGTTCTTC.

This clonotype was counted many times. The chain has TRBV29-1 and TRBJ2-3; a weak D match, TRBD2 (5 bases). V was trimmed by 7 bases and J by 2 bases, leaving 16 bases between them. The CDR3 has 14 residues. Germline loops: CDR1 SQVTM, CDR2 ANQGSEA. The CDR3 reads CSAQPSGATDTQYF. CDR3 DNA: TGCAGCGCCCAACCCAGCGGCGCCACAGATACGCAGTATTTT.

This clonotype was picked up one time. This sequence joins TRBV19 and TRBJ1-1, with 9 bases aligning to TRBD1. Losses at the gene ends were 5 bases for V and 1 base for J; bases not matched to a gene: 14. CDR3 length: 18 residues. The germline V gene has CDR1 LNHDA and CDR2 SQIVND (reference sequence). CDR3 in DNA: TGTGCCAGTAGTCCTGGGACAGGGCTAGGGGTACCGAACACTGAAGCTTTCTTT. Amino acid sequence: CASSPGTGLGVPNTEAFF.

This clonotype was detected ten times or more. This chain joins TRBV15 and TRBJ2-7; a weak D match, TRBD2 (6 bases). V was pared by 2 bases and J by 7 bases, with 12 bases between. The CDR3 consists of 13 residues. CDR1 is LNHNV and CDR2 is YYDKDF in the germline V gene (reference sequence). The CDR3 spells CATSRRGSGEQYF. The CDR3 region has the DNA TGTGCCACCAGCAGACGTGGAAGCGGGGAGCAGTACTTC.

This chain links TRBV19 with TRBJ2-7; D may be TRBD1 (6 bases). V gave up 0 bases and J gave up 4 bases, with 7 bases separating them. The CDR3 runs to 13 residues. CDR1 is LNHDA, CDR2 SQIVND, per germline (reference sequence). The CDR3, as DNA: TGTGCCAGTAGTATAGAGAGGGGGTACGAGCAGTACTTC. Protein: CASSIERGYEQYF. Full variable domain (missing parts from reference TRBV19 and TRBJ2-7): DGGITQSPKYLFRKEGQNVTLSCEQNLNHDAMYWYRQDPGQGLRLIYYSQIVNDFQKGDIAEGYSVSREKKESFPLTVTSAQKNPTAFYLCASSIERGYEQYFGPGTRLTVT.

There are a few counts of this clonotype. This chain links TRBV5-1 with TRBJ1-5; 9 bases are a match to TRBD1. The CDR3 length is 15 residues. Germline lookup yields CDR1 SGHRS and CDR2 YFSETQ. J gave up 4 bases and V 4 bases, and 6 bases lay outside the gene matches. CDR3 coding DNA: TGCGCCAGCAGCCCCTGGGACAGGGATAATCAGCCCCAGCATTTT. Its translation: CASSPWDRDNQPQHF.

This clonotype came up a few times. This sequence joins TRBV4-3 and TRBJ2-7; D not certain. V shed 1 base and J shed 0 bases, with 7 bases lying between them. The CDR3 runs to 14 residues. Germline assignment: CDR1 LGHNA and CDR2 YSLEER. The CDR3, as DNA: TGCGCCAGCAGCCAAGGGACGACCTCCTACGAGCAGTACTTC. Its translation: CASSQGTTSYEQYF.

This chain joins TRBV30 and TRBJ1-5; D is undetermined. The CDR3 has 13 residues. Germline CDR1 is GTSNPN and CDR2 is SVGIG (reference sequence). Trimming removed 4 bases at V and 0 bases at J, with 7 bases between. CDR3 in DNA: TGTGCCTGGACTGCCCATAGCAATCAGCCCCAGCATTTT. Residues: CAWTAHSNQPQHF.